This passage covers 21 T cell receptor beta chains from one sample sequenced in a study of T cell repertoires in cytomegalovirus infection. These receptors have no known antigen. A single record per CDR3 protein comes from TCRdb applying MiXCR to the reads. The table includes 650,000 to 900,000 distinct CDR3 sequences, around 29% detected once. The source material was cultured CD8+ T cells from PBMCs, sampled from culture after CMV antigen stimulation. The origin of the receptors is a human donor in good health (CMV status not recorded). Some clones in this sample may be carry-over from other donors' samples.

The rearrangement links TRBV14 to TRBJ2-3, with D possibly matching TRBD1 (6 bases). V lost 2 bases, J lost 6 bases, and 12 bases lay in between. Germline V gene sequence: CDR1 SGHDN, CDR2 FVKESK. This CDR3 is 14 amino acids long. The DNA for the CDR3 is TGTGCCAGCAGCCAACTACAGGGTAGTGATACGCAGTATTTT. Its translation: CASSQLQGSDTQYF. Variable domain in full (rest from reference TRBV14 and TRBJ2-3): EAGVTQFPSHSVIEKGQTVTLRCDPISGHDNLYWYRRVMGKEIKFLLHFVKESKQDESGMPNNRFLAERTGGTYSTLKVQPAELEDSGVYFCASSQLQGSDTQYFGPGTRLTVL.

There are a few counts of this clonotype. The genes are TRBV27 and TRBJ2-3, with D perhaps matching TRBD1 or TRBD2 (6 bases each). The germline CDR1 and CDR2 sequences are MNHEY and SMNVEV (reference sequence). This CDR3 is built from 15 residues. Deletions cut 3 bases from V and 2 bases from J, with 12 bases between. The CDR3 region is CASSLRGAPTDTQYF. The CDR3 nucleotides read TGTGCCAGCAGTTTGAGGGGGGCTCCCACAGATACGCAGTATTTT.

This clonotype was recorded a few times. This chain uses TRBV19 with TRBJ1-2; maybe TRBD1 (6 bases). The V gene's germline CDR1 is LNHDA and CDR2 SQIVND (reference sequence). This CDR3 is 14 amino acids long. Trimming left V 2 bases short and J 8 bases short, with 15 bases between. The CDR3 loop is CASSISGDYSGYTF. DNA of the CDR3: TGTGCCAGTAGTATATCAGGGGATTATAGCGGCTACACCTTC.

The table lists this clonotype with many counts. This rearrangement joins TRBV7-2 to TRBJ2-3; D ambiguous. Looked up from germline, CDR1 is SGHTA and CDR2 is FQGNSA. The CDR3 has 14 residues. V gave up 8 bases and J gave up 0 bases, with 12 bases separating them. The CDR3, as DNA: TGTGCCAGCGCGGAGAAATATAGCACAGATACGCAGTATTTT. Protein: CASAEKYSTDTQYF.

V is TRBV7-2 and J is TRBJ2-1; 8 bases line up with TRBD1. V lost 1 base to trimming and J lost 6 bases; unmatched junction nucleotides: 8. CDR1 SGHTA and CDR2 FQGNSA come from the germline V gene. CDR3 length: 16 amino acids. CDR3 loop: CASSLVGQGGFNEQFF. DNA of the CDR3: TGTGCCAGCAGCTTAGTAGGACAGGGTGGTTTCAATGAGCAGTTCTTC.

This clonotype was found a few times. This chain connects TRBV12-3 or TRBV12-4 to TRBJ1-1, with 7 bases aligning to TRBD1. The trim removed 6 bases at V and 1 base at J, leaving 17 bases unmatched. The CDR3 sequence is 18 residues long. CDR3 loop: CASSHSGQSSYGNTEAFF. The CDR3 DNA reads TGTGCCAGCAGCCACTCGGGACAGAGCTCCTATGGGAACACTGAAGCTTTCTTT.

This clonotype was seen only once. The chain combines TRBV5-1 with TRBJ2-7; 8 bases align to TRBD2. Per germline, CDR1 SGHRS and CDR2 YFSETQ. The CDR3 is 13 amino acids. V trimming: 7 bases; J trimming: 5 bases; junction bases outside the gene matches: 8. CDR3 protein: CASGGGGRNEQYV. As DNA, the CDR3 is TGCGCCAGCGGCGGCGGGGGGCGGAACGAGCAGTACGTC.

The table lists this clonotype with a few counts. The rearrangement uses TRBV27 and TRBJ1-5; D is ambiguous. Germline values: CDR1 MNHEY, CDR2 SMNVEV (reference sequence). This CDR3 is built from 13 residues. Trimming pared 4 bases from V and 3 bases from J, leaving 7 bases between. The CDR3 DNA sequence: TGTGCCAGCAGTTATGGGGACAATCAGCCCCAGCATTTT. This sequence encodes CASSYGDNQPQHF.

V gene TRBV28 combines with J gene TRBJ2-7; a possible D gene is TRBD2 (5 bases). This CDR3 has 15 residues. V lost 4 bases and J lost 5, with 18 bases in between. CDR1 MDHEN and CDR2 SYDVKM come from the germline V gene. CDR3 residues: CASSSSPLAWHEQYV. The DNA for the CDR3 is TGTGCCAGCAGTTCCTCCCCCCTAGCTTGGCACGAGCAGTACGTC.

The genes are TRBV4-1 and TRBJ1-2, with 9 bases that match TRBD1. The junction had 6 bases not matched to a gene; V was cut back by 2 bases and J by 8 bases. The CDR3 runs 14 residues. In germline, CDR1 is MGHRA, CDR2 YSYEKL. Written as DNA, the CDR3 is TGCGCCAGCAGCCAAAGTTGGACAGGGGTAGGCTACACCTTC. This codes for CASSQSWTGVGYTF.

This clonotype occurred a few times. The genes are TRBV25-1 and TRBJ1-5; 9 nucleotides line up with TRBD1. The ends lost 6 bases at V and 6 bases at J; junction bases unmatched: 12. The germline gives CDR1 MGHDK, CDR2 SYGVNS. The CDR3 extends over 16 amino acids. The CDR3 DNA follows: TGTGCCAGCAGGGGACCGACAGGGGGAATGCGTCAGCCCCAGCATTTT. It is translated as CASRGPTGGMRQPQHF.

The table lists this clonotype with a few counts. This sequence joins TRBV6-5 and TRBJ2-1, with 7 bases that match TRBD2. The CDR3 totals 19 residues. Looked up from germline, CDR1 is MNHEY and CDR2 is SVGAGI. Trimming at V came to 0 bases and at J to 0 bases, leaving 11 bases not matched to a gene. Written as DNA, the CDR3 is TGTGCCAGCAGTTACTCGAGGGGAATAGGCGGGGGCTCCTACAATGAGCAGTTCTTC. Translation gives CASSYSRGIGGGSYNEQFF.

The chain is built from TRBV7-9 and TRBJ2-1, with 7 bases aligning to TRBD2. CDR3 length: 15 amino acids. Unmatched junction bases numbered 10, after V lost 4 bases and J lost 7 bases. Germline assignment: CDR1 SEHNR and CDR2 FQNEAQ (reference sequence). DNA of the CDR3: TGTGCCAGCAGCTCCAGCCCCGGGACTATTAATGAGCAGTTCTTC. Residues: CASSSSPGTINEQFF.

This sequence joins TRBV6-5 and TRBJ1-3; D uncertain. Trimming stripped 7 bases from V and 0 bases from J, with 13 bases between. Germline V CDR1 and CDR2: MNHEY, SVGAGI. The CDR3 totals 15 residues. The CDR3 DNA is TGTGCCAGCACCCCCGGGTGGGGCTCTGGAAACACCATATATTTT. Protein product: CASTPGWGSGNTIYF.

In this sample, this clonotype turned up a few times. This chain joins TRBV27 and TRBJ2-1, with D perhaps given as TRBD1 or TRBD2 (5 bases each). V was pared by 0 bases and J by 6 bases, with 12 bases between. Germline V gene lookup returns CDR1 MNHEY and CDR2 SMNVEV (reference sequence). The CDR3 runs 15 residues. In nucleotides, the CDR3 is TGTGCCAGCAGTTTATCTTCCGGGACGCGCAATGAGCAGTTCTTC. It codes for CASSLSSGTRNEQFF.

V and J are TRBV19 and TRBJ2-1; 11 nucleotides align to TRBD2. The CDR3 contains 15 residues. V lost 3 bases, J lost 7 bases, and 5 bases stayed unmatched. Germline V gene sequence: CDR1 LNHDA, CDR2 SQIVND (reference sequence). CDR3 DNA: TGTGCCAGTAGTATTCTAGCGGGGGGATCTAATGAGCAGTTCTTC. Protein: CASSILAGGSNEQFF.

The chain is built from TRBV4-2 and TRBJ2-3, with 10 bases aligning to TRBD2. CDR1 LGHNA and CDR2 YNFKEQ come from the germline V gene. V lost 7 bases, J lost 4 bases, and 2 bases stayed unmatched. The CDR3 is 13 amino acids. This CDR3 reads CASKRGGSDTQYF. CDR3 DNA: TGTGCCAGCAAGCGGGGGGGTTCAGATACGCAGTATTTT.

The table lists this clonotype with many counts. The rearrangement links TRBV7-8 to TRBJ1-6, with 8 positions matching TRBD1. The V segment lost 6 bases and the J segment 13 bases; nucleotides outside the gene matches: 26. This CDR3 is built from 19 residues. Looked up from germline, CDR1 is SGHVS and CDR2 is FQNEAQ. The CDR3 DNA is TGTGCCAGCAGAGATTTCCAGGGAGGACAGGGACTCTTCGACTCGCCCCTCCACTTT. It codes for CASRDFQGGQGLFDSPLHF.

This clonotype turned up a few times. The genes are TRBV7-2 and TRBJ2-3; D ambiguous. The V end was cut by 8 bases, the J end by 2 bases, with 11 bases between. CDR1 and CDR2 (germline): SGHTA, FQGNSA. The CDR3 has 13 residues. The DNA for the CDR3 is TGTGCCAGCTCGGATGCCAACACAGATACGCAGTATTTT. Translated: CASSDANTDTQYF. The full variable domain, completed using reference TRBV7-2 and TRBJ2-3, is GAGVSQSPSNKVTEKGKDVELRCDPISGHTALYWYRQSLGQGLEFLIYFQGNSAPDKSGLPSDRFSAERTGGSVSTLTIQRTQQEDSAVYLCASSDANTDTQYFGPGTRLTVL.

This chain joins TRBV9 and TRBJ1-2; D perhaps matches TRBD1 (5 bases). The CDR3 extends over 14 amino acids. Between the trimmed V and J ends, which lost 0 bases and 4 bases, there was a span of 10 bases. CDR1 SGDLS and CDR2 YYNGEE come from the germline V gene. The CDR3 DNA is TGTGCCAGCAGCGTAGGGCGGGGGAGCTATGGCTACACCTTC. Translated: CASSVGRGSYGYTF.

This clonotype was counted a few times. CDR3 bases: TGCAGTGCTAGCCCCGGGATATTCAACTATGGCTACACCTTC. It is translated as CSASPGIFNYGYTF. The chain has TRBV20-1 and TRBJ1-2; D call uncertain. Germline values: CDR1 DFQATT, CDR2 SNEGSKA (reference sequence). Between the trimmed V and J ends, which lost 3 bases and 2 bases, there was a span of 13 bases. This CDR3 has 14 residues.